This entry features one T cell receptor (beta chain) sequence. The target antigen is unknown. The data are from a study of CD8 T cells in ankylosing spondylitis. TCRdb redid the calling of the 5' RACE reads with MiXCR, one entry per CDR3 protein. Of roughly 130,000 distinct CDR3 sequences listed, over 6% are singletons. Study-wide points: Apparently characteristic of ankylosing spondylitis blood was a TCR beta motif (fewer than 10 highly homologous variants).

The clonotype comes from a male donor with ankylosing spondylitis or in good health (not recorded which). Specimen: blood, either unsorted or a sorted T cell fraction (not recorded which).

CDR3 region: CAISEEIKSEQFF. DNA for the CDR3: TGTGCCATCAGTGAGGAGATAAAGAGTGAGCAGTTCTTC. The chain uses TRBV10-3 and TRBJ2-1; no reliable D call. CDR1 is ENHRY and CDR2 is SYGVKD in the germline V gene. The germline V and J ends were trimmed by 2 bases and 9 bases, with 11 bases remaining between them. The CDR3 extends over 13 amino acids.